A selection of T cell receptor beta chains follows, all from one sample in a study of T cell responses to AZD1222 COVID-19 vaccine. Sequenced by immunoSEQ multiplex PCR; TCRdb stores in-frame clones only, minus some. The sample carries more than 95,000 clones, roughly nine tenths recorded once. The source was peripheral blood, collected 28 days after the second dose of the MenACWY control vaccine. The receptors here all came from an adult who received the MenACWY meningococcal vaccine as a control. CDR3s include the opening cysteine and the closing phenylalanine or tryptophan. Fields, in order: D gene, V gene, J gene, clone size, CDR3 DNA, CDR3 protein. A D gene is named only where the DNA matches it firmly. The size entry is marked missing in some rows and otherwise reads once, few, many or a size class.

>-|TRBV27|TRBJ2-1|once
TGTGCCAGCAGTCAAAAGGGAGTACATGAGCAGTTCTTC
CASSQKGVHEQFF
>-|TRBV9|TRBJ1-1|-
TGTGCCAGCAGCGTGGACAGCGGGCAAACCGCCGAAGCTTTCTTT
CASSVDSGQTAEAFF
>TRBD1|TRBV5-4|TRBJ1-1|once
TGTGCCAGCAGCTCCAAGGGGGCCTGGACTGAAGCTTTCTTT
CASSSKGAWTEAFF
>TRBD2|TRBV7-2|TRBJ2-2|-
TGTGCCAGCAGCCCGACTAGCGGGGGGTCGGCCGGGGAGCTGTTTTTT
CASSPTSGGSAGELFF
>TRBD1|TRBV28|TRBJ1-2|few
TGTGCCAGCAGTTTATTGGCAGGGGGAGATGGCTACACCTTC
CASSLLAGGDGYTF
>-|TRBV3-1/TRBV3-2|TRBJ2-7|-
TGTGCCAGCAGCCTTCTAGGGCCATCCTACGAGCAGTACTTC
CASSLLGPSYEQYF
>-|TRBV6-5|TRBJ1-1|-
TGTGCCAGCAGGGATCAGGAGAAGAACACTGAAGCTTTCTTT
CASRDQEKNTEAFF
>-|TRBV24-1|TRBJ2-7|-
TGTGCCACCAGTGGGGGCTGGGACACAAACTACGAGCAGTACTTC
CATSGGWDTNYEQYF
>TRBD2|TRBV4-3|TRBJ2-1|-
TGCGCCAGCAGCCAAGATCTTAGCGGGGGGGCCAATGAGCAGTTCTTC
CASSQDLSGGANEQFF
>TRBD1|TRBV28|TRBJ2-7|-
TGTGCCAGCAGTCTTGGGACAGATTCTTTCTCCTACGAGCAGTACTTC
CASSLGTDSFSYEQYF
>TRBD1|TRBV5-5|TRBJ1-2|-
TGTGCCAGCAGGCTACAGGGGGCGCATGATGGCTACACCTTC
CASRLQGAHDGYTF
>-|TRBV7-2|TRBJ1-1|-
TGTGCCAGCAGCTTCGGGGGACCCAGGAACACTGAAGCTTTCTTT
CASSFGGPRNTEAFF
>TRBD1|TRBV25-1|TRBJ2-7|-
TGTGCCAGCAGTGAATTCGGACAGGAGTACGAGCAGTACTTC
CASSEFGQEYEQYF
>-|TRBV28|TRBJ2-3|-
TGTGCCAGCAGTTTATCTCGGGATACGCAGTATTTT
CASSLSRDTQYF
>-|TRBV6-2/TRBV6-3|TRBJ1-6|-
TGTGCCAGCAGTTCCTGGTCGGGTAATTCACCCCTCCACTTT
CASSSWSGNSPLHF
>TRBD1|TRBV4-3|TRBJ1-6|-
TGCGCCAGCAGCGGGACAGTTAATTCACCCCTCCACTTT
CASSGTVNSPLHF
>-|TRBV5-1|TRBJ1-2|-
TGCGCCAGCAGCTTGGTGGGGGGAGACTATGGCTACACCTTC
CASSLVGGDYGYTF
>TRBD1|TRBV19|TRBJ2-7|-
TGTGCCAGTAGTTCCCCGGGACAGAACTACGAGCAGTACTTC
CASSSPGQNYEQYF
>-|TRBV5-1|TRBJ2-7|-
TGCGCCAGCAGCCTCAGAACCCTGAGCTCCTACGAGCAGTACTTC
CASSLRTLSSYEQYF
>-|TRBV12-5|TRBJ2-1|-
TGTGCTAGTGGTGGCACAGGGGAGGGGGCTTTTTACAATGAGCAGTTCTTC
CASGGTGEGAFYNEQFF
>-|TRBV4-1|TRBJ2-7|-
TGCGCCAGCAGCCAAGATCAGTGGGCGGGGGCCGCCTACGAGCAGTACTTC
CASSQDQWAGAAYEQYF
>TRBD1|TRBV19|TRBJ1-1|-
TGTGCCAGTAGTATAGGGTCCACGACAGGGGGCTATTACGTGGACACTGAAGCTTTCTTT
CASSIGSTTGGYYVDTEAFF
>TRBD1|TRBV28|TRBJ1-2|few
TGTGCCAGCAGTTTGGAAGGGGGCGGCTATGGCTACACCTTC
CASSLEGGGYGYTF
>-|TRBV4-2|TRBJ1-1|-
TGTGCCAGCAGCCAAGATAGGAGGGTGGCGAACACTGAAGCTTTCTTT
CASSQDRRVANTEAFF